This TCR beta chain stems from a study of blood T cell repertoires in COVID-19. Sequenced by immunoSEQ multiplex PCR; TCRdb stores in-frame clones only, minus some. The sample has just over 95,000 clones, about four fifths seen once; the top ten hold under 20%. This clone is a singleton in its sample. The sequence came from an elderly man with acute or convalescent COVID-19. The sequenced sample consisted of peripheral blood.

DNA for the CDR3: TGTGCCAGCAGCCCTGTGGTTGGGGCCCTTACTACCGGGGAGCTGTTTTTT. Its translation: CASSPVVGALTTGELFF. This chain connects TRBV7-2 to TRBJ2-2; a weak D match, TRBD1 (5 bases). Per germline, CDR1 SGHTA and CDR2 FQGNSA. The CDR3 is 17 residues long. V was cut by 5 bases and J by 5 bases, with 21 bases left in between.